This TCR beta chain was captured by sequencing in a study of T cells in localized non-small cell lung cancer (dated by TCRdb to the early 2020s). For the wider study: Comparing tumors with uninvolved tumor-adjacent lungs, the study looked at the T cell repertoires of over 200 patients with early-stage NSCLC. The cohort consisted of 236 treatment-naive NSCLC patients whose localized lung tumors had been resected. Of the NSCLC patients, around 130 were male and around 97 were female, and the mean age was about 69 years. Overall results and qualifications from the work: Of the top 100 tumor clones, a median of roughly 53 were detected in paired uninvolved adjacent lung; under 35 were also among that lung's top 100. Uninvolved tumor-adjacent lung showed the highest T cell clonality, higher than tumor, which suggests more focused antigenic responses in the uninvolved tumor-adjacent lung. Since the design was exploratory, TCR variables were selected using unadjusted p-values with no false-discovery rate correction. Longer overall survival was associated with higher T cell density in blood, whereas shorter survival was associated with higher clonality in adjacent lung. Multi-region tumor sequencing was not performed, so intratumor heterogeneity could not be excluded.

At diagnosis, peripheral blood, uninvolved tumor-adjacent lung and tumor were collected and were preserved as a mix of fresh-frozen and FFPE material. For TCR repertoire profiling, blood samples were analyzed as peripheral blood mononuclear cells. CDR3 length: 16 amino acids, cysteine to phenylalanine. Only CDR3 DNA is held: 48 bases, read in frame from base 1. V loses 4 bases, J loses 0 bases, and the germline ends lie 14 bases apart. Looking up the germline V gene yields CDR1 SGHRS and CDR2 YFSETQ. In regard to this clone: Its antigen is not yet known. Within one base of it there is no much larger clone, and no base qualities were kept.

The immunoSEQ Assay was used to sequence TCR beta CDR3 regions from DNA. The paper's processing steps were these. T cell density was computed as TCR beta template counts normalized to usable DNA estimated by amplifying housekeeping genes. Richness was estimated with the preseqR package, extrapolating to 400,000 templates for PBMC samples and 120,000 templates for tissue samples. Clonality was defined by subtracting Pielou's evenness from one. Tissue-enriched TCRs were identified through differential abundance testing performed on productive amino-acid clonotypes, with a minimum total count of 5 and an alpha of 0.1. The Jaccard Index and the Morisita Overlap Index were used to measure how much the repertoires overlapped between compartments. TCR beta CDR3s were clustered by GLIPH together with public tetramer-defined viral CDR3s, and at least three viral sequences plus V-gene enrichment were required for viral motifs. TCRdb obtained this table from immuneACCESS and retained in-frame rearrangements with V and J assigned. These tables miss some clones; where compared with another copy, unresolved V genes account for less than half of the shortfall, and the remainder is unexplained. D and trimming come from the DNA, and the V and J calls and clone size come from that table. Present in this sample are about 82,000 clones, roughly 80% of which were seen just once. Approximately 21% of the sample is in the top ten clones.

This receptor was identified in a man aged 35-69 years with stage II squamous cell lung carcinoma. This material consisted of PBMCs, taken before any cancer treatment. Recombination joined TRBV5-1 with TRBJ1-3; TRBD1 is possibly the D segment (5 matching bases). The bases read TGCGCCAGCAGCCCCGGGACGGGACTCTCTGGAAACACCATATATTTT. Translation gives CASSPGTGLSGNTIYF.